This T cell receptor beta chain is from a study of identical twins. This clonotype was counted only a few times. The antigen is undetermined. TCRdb re-called the 5' RACE reads through MiXCR, storing one row per CDR3 protein. The sample records 450,000 or so distinct CDR3 sequences, 14% being singletons. Germline V gene lookup returns CDR1 MNHEY and CDR2 SVGAGI. Trimming shortened V by 0 bases and J by 4 bases, and 13 bases separated the two germline ends. CDR3 length: 15 amino acids. Findings and caveats of the study: Findings came from cross-sectional statistics, without long-term follow-up of donors.

The same sample was also used in a study of yellow fever vaccine responses in identical twins.

Input material: CD4+ T cells sorted from blood. The chain recombines TRBV6-5 with TRBJ2-7, with a weak D call TRBD2 (5 bases). The clonotype was recovered from a woman aged 18-29 years in good health. The CDR3 nucleotides read TGTGCCAGCAGTTACTCGAGACTGCTAGCTTACGAGCAGTACTTC. This sequence encodes CASSYSRLLAYEQYF.